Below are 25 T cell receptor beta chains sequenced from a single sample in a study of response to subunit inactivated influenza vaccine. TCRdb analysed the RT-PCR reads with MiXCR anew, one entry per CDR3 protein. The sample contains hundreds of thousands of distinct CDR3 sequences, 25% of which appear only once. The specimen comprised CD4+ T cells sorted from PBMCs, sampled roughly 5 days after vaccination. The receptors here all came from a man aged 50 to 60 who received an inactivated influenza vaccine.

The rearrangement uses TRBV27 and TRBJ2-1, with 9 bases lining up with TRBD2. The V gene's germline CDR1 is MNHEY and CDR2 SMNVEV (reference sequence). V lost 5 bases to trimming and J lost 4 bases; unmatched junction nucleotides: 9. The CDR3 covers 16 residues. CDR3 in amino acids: CASSNPAAGGYNEQFF. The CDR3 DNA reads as TGTGCCAGCAGTAACCCCGCAGCGGGGGGATACAATGAGCAGTTCTTC.

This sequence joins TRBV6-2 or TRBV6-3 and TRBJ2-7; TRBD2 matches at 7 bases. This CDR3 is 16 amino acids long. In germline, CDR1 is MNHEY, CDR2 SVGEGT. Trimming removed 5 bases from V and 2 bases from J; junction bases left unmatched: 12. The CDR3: CASSLGRVSGAYEQYF. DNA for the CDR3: TGTGCCAGCAGTCTTGGACGGGTAAGCGGGGCCTACGAGCAGTACTTC.

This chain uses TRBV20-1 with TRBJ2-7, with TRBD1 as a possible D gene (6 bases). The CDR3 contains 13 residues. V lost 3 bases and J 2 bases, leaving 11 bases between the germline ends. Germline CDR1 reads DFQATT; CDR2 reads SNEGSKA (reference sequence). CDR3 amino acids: CSASWDKTYEQYF. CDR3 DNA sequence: TGCAGTGCTAGCTGGGACAAGACCTACGAGCAGTACTTC.

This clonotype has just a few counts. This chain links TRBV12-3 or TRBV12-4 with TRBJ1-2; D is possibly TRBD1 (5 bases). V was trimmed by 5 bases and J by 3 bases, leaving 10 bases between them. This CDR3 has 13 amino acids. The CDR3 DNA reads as TGTGCCAGCAGTCTACAGGCTGACTATGGCTACACCTTC. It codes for CASSLQADYGYTF.

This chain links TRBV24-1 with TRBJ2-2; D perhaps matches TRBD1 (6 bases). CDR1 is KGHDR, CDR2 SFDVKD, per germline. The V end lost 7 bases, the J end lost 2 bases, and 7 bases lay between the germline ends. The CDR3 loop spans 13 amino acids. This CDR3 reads CATRDSNTGELFF. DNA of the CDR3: TGTGCCACCAGGGACAGTAACACCGGGGAGCTGTTTTTT.

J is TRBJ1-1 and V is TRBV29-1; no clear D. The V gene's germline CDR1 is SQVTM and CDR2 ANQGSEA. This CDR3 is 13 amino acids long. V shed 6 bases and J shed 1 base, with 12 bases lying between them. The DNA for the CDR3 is TGCAGCGTGACGGGTCAGACGAACACTGAAGCTTTCTTT. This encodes CSVTGQTNTEAFF. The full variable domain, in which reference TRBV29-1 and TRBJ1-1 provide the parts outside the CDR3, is SAVISQKPSRDICQRGTSLTIQCQVDSQVTMMFWYRQQPGQSLTLIATANQGSEATYESGFVIDKFPISRPNLTFSTLTVSNMSPEDSSIYLCSVTGQTNTEAFFGQGTRLTVV.

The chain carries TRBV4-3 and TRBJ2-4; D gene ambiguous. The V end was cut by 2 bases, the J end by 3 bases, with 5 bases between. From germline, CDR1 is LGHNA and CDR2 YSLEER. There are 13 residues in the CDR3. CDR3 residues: CASSQLIKNIQYF. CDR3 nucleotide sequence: TGCGCCAGCAGCCAACTTATCAAAAACATTCAGTACTTC.

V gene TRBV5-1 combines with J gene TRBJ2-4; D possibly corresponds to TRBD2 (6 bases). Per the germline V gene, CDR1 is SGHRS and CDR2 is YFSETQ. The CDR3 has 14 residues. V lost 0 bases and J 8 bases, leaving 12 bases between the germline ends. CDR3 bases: TGCGCCAGCAGCTTGGCCGGGAGACAAGACATTCAGTACTTC. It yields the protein CASSLAGRQDIQYF. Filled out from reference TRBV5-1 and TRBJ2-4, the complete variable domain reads KAGVTQTPRYLIKTRGQQVTLSCSPISGHRSVSWYQQTPGQGLQFLFEYFSETQRNKGNFPGRFSGRQFSNSRSEMNVSTLELGDSALYLCASSLAGRQDIQYFGAGTRLSVL.

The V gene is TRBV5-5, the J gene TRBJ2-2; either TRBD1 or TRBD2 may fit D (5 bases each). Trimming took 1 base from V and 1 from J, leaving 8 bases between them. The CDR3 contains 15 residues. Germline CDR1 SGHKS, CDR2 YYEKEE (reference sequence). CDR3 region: CASSLPGRNTGELFF. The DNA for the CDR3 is TGTGCCAGCAGCTTGCCAGGGAGGAACACCGGGGAGCTGTTTTTT.

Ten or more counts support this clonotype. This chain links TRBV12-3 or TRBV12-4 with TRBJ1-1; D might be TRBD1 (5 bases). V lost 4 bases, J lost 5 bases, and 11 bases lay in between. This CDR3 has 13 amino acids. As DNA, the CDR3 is TGTGCCAGCAGTTATGGGGGGATTACTGAAGCTTTCTTT. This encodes CASSYGGITEAFF.

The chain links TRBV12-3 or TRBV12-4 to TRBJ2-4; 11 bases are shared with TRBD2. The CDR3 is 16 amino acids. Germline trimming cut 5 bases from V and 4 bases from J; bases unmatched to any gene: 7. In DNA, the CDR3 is TGTGCCAGCAGTCCCTACGGGACTAGCGGTAAAAACATTCAGTACTTC. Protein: CASSPYGTSGKNIQYF.

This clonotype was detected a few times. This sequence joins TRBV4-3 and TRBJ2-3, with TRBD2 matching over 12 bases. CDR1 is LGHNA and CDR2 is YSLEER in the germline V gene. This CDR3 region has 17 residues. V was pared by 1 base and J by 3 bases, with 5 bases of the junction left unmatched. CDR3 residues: CASSQGLAGGPTDTQYF. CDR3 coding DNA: TGCGCCAGCAGCCAAGGGCTAGCGGGGGGGCCGACAGATACGCAGTATTTT.

The CDR3 is CSANVGGANVLTF. The DNA of the CDR3 is TGCAGTGCTAATGTAGGGGGGGCCAACGTCCTGACTTTC. The rearrangement joins TRBV20-1 to TRBJ2-6; D gene ambiguous. There are 13 residues in the CDR3. Germline V lookup: CDR1 DFQATT, CDR2 SNEGSKA (reference sequence). V was pared by 4 bases and J by 4 bases, with 8 bases between.

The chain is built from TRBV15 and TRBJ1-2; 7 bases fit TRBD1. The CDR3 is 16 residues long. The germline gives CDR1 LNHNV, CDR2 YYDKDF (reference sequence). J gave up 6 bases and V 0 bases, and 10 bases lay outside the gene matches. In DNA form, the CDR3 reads TGTGCCACCAGCAGAGATAAGACCAGCAGGGGGAATGGCTACACCTTC. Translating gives CATSRDKTSRGNGYTF.

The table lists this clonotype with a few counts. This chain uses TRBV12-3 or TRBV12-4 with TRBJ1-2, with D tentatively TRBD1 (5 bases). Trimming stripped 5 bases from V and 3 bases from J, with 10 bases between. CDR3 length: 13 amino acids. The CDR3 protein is CASSPQGDYGYTF. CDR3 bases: TGTGCCAGCAGTCCCCAGGGTGACTATGGCTACACCTTC.

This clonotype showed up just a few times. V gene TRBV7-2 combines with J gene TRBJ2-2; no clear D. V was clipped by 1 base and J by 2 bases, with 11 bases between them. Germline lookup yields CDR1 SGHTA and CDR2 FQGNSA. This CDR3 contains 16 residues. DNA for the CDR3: TGTGCCAGCAGCTTAGTTTCGGCTTTAAACACCGGGGAGCTGTTTTTT. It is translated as CASSLVSALNTGELFF.

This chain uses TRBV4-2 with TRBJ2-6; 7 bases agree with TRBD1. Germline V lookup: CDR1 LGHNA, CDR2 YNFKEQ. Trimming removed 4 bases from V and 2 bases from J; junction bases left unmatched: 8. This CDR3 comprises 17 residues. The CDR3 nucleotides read TGTGCCAGCAGCCCCGTTCAAGGGGGCACTGGGGCCAACGTCCTGACTTTC. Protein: CASSPVQGGTGANVLTF.

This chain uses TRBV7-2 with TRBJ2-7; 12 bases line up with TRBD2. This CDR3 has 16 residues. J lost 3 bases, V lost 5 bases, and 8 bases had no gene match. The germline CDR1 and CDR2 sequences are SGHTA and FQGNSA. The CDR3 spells CASSPMMTSGSYEQYF. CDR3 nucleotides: TGTGCCAGCAGCCCCATGATGACTAGCGGGAGCTACGAGCAGTACTTC. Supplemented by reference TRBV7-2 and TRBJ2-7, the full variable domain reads GAGVSQSPSNKVTEKGKDVELRCDPISGHTALYWYRQSLGQGLEFLIYFQGNSAPDKSGLPSDRFSAERTGGSVSTLTIQRTQQEDSAVYLCASSPMMTSGSYEQYFGPGTRLTVT.

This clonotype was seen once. CDR3 in amino acids: CSVDLGATNEKLFF. For the CDR3, the DNA is TGCAGCGTTGATTTAGGTGCAACTAATGAAAAACTGTTTTTT. The chain recombines TRBV29-1 with TRBJ1-4; no clear D gene. Germline V CDR1 and CDR2: SQVTM, ANQGSEA. V was shortened by 3 bases and J by 0 bases, with 8 bases between the two germline ends. The CDR3 consists of 14 residues.

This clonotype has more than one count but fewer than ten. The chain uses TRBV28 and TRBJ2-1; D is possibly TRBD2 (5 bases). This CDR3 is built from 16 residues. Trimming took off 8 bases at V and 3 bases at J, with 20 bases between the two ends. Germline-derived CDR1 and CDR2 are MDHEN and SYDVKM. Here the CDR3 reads CASRPLRASLYNEQFF. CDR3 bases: TGTGCCAGCCGACCCCTGCGGGCGAGCCTCTACAATGAGCAGTTCTTC.

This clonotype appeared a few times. The CDR3 reads CASSLYTSGVYEQYF. The CDR3 nucleotides are TGTGCCAGCAGCTTATATACGAGCGGGGTTTACGAGCAGTACTTC. This rearrangement joins TRBV7-9 to TRBJ2-7; 7 bases map to TRBD2. Looked up from germline, CDR1 is SEHNR and CDR2 is FQNEAQ (reference sequence). CDR3 size: 15 residues. V lost 2 bases, J lost 4 bases, and 8 bases stayed unmatched.

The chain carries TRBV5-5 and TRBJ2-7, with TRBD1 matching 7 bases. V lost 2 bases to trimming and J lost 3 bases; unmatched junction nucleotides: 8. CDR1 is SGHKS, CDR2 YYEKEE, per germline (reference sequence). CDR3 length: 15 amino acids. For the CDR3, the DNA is TGTGCCAGCAGCTTCAGCCCGGGACAGCACTACGAGCAGTACTTC. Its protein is CASSFSPGQHYEQYF.

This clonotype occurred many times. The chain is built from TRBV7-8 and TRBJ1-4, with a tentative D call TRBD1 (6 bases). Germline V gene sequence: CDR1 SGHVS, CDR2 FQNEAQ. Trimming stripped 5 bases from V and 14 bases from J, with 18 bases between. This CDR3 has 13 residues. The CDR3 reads CASSLQAYQGLFF. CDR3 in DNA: TGTGCCAGCAGCCTCCAGGCTTACCAGGGGCTGTTTTTT.

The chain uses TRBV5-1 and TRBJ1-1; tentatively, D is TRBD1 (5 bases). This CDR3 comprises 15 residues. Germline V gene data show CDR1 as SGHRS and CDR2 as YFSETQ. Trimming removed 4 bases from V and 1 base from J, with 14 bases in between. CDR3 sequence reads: CASSNRDSQNTEAFF. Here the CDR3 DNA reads TGCGCCAGCAGCAACCGGGACTCACAGAACACTGAAGCTTTCTTT.

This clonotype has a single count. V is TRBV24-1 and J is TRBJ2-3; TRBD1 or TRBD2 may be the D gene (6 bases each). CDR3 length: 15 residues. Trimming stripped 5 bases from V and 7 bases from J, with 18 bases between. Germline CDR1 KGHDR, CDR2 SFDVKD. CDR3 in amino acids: CATSGGTGGQHTQYF. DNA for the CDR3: TGTGCCACCAGTGGAGGAACCGGGGGCCAACATACGCAGTATTTT.